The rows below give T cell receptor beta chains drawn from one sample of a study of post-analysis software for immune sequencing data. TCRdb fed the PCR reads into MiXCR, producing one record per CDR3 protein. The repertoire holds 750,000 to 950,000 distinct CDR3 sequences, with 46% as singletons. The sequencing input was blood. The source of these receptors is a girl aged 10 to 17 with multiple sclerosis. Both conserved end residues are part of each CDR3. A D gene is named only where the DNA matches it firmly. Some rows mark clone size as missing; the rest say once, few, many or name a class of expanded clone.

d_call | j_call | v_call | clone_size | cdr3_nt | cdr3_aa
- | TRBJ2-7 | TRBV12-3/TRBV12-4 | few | TGTGCCAGCAGTTTGCGGGCCGAGCAGTACTTC | CASSLRAEQYF
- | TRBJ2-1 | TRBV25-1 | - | TGTGCCAGCCACCACGGAGGGGCTGAGCAGTTCTTC | CASHHGGAEQFF
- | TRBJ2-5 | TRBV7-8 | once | TGTGCCAGCGAGCGAGGAGGGTCCCAAGAGACCCAGTACTTC | CASERGGSQETQYF
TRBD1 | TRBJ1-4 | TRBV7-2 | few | TGTGCCAGCAGCCCAGGGGGGGAAACTAATGAAAAACTGTTTTTT | CASSPGGETNEKLFF
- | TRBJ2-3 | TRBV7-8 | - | TGTGTCAGCAGCCACGCGTGGGGGAGTCACGCAGATACGCAGTATTTT | CVSSHAWGSHADTQYF
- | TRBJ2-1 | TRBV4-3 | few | TGCGCCAGCAGCCAAGACCCTTACAATGAGCAGTTCTTC | CASSQDPYNEQFF
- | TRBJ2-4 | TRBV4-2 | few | TGTGCCAGCAGCTTCGAGGGGTCAGCGGTAGCCAAAAACATTCAGTACTTC | CASSFEGSAVAKNIQYF
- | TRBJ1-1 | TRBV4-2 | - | TGTGCCAGCAGCCCCGGGCCCAACACTGAAACTTTCTTT | CASSPGPNTETFF
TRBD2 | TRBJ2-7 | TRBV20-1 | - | TGCAGTGCTGGGGGGACTAGCGGGAACTTCTACGAGCAGTACTTC | CSAGGTSGNFYEQYF
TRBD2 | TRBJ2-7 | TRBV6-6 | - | TGTGCCAGCAGTTACTCGGGGCCAGCGGGAGGTCCCTACGAGCAGTACTTC | CASSYSGPAGGPYEQYF
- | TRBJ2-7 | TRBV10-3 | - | TGTGCCATCAGTGGCCCAGGGGGAGGCTACGAGCAGTACTTC | CAISGPGGGYEQYF
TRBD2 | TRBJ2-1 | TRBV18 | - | TGTGCCAGCTCACCACCCCTGAGGGCTAGCGGGGTCTACAATGAGCAGTTCTTC | CASSPPLRASGVYNEQFF
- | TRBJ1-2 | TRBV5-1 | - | TGCGCCAGCAGCGATTCAGGGGTCTATGGCTACACCTTC | CASSDSGVYGYTF
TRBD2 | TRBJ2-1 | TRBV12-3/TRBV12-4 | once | TGTGCCAGCAGAGTGGCGGGAGGAAACAATGAGCAGTTCTTC | CASRVAGGNNEQFF
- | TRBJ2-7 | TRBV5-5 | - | TGTGCCAGCAGCTTCACGAGCGATGAGCAGTACTTC | CASSFTSDEQYF
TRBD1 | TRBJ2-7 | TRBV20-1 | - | TGCAGTGCTTCGACAGGGGGCGCGTACGAGCAGTACTTC | CSASTGGAYEQYF
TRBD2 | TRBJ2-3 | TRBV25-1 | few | TGTGCCAGCGCGGGACTAGCGGGAGGACCGCAGTATTTT | CASAGLAGGPQYF
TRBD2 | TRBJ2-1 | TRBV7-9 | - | TGTGCCAGCAGTTGGACTAGCGAGGGTTTACGGAATGAGCAGTTCTTC | CASSWTSEGLRNEQFF
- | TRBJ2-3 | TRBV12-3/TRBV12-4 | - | TGTGCCAGCAGTTCATCCTTGGACCGCACAGATACGCAGTATTTT | CASSSSLDRTDTQYF
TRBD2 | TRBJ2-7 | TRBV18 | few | TGTGCCAGCTCCCCGGGCGGGGGGTCCGAGCAGTACTTC | CASSPGGGSEQYF
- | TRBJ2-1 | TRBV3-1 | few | TGTGCCAGCAGCCAAGAACTAGCCTCCAATGAGCAGTTCTTC | CASSQELASNEQFF
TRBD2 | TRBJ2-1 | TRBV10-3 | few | TGTGCCATCAGTGAGAGACTAGCGGGAGGGCCATCGGTTAGGGATGAGCAGTTCTTC | CAISERLAGGPSVRDEQFF
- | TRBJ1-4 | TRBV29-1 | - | TGCAGCGTGGCCGGACCGGGCGGGGGGGAAAAACTGTTTTTT | CSVAGPGGGEKLFF
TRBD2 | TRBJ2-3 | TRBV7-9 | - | TGTGCCAGCAGTAGACTAGCAGGTGGGAGGATCGCGGCAGATACGCAGTATTTT | CASSRLAGGRIAADTQYF
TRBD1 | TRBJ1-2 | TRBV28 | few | TGTGCCAGCAGCCCAACAGGGGGAGTACGCTATGGCTACACCTTC | CASSPTGGVRYGYTF
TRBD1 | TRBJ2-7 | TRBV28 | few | TGTGCCAGCAGTTTAGCCCGGACAGGGGGGATCAACTACGAGCAGTACTTC | CASSLARTGGINYEQYF
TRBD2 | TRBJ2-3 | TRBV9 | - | TGTGCCAGCAGCTCACAGACCGGGACTAGCGGCTATACGCAGTATTTT | CASSSQTGTSGYTQYF
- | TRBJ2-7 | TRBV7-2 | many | TGTGCCAGCAGCTTAACAGTGACCTACGAGCAGTACTTC | CASSLTVTYEQYF
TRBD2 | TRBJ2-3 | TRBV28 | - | TGTGCCAGCACCGTTACTAGCGGATATGGGGCAGATACGCAGTATTTT | CASTVTSGYGADTQYF
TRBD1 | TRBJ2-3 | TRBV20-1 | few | TGCAGTGCGACACCTCCGGGACAGGGTCTAACAGATACGCAGTATTTT | CSATPPGQGLTDTQYF
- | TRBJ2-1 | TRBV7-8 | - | TGTGCCAGCAGCTTAGGATTAAGGGGTAGAAACCCCAATGAGCAGTTCTTC | CASSLGLRGRNPNEQFF
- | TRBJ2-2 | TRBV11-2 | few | TGTGCCAGCAGCTTAGCGGGGAACACCGGGGAGCTGTTTTTT | CASSLAGNTGELFF
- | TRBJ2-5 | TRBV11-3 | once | TGTGCCAGCAGCCCCCGAAGGCAAGCGTTAAAAGAGACCCAGTACTTC | CASSPRRQALKETQYF
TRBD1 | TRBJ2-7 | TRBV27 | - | TGTGCCAGCAGTGTCCCGGGACAGGTTCCTCACGAGCAGTACTTC | CASSVPGQVPHEQYF
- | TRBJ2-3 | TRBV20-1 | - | TGCAGTGCTAGTGTCCCGCTAGATACGCAGTATTTT | CSASVPLDTQYF
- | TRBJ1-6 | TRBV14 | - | TGTGCCAGCAGCCAAGGACCGGGTTCCCATTCACCCCTCCACTTT | CASSQGPGSHSPLHF
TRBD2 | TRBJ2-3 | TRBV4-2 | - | TGTGCCAGCAGCCAAGATCCAGCGGGAGACACAGATACGCAGTATTTT | CASSQDPAGDTDTQYF
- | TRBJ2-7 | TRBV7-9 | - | TGTGCCAGCAGCTTGCCGACAGGACCTACCTACGAGCAGTACTTC | CASSLPTGPTYEQYF
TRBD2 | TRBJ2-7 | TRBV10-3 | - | TGTGCCATCAGTGAGTTGTCTAGCGGGAAGCGGTCCTACGAGCAGTACTTC | CAISELSSGKRSYEQYF
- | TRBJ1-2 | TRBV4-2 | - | TGTGCCAGCAGCCAAATTGGGGGGAAGGAGGTCGGCTACACCTTC | CASSQIGGKEVGYTF
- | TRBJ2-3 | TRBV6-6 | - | TGTGCCAGCAGCCACCGCGCGGGGACTAGCACAGATACGCAGTATTTT | CASSHRAGTSTDTQYF
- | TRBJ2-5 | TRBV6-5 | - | TGTGCCAGCAGTTCCCTGGACCGACCGGAGCAGTACTTC | CASSSLDRPEQYF
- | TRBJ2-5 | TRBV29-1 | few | TGCAGCGTCCTCGACGGGTCCCTGTGGGCCCAGTACTTC | CSVLDGSLWAQYF
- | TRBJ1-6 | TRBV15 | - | TGTGCCACCCCCACGCTCCGCAGGTCGAATTCACCCCTCCACTTT | CATPTLRRSNSPLHF
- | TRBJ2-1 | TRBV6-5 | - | TGTGCCAGCAGTTATGAGGGAGCAGGCTGGAATGAGCAGTTCTTC | CASSYEGAGWNEQFF
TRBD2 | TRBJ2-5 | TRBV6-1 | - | TGTGCCAGCAGTCAGACAGGACTAGCGGGAACTCAAGAGACCCAGTACTTC | CASSQTGLAGTQETQYF
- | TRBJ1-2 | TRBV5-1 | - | TGCGCCAGCAGCTCTACGGGACATTCAAACTATGGCTACACCTTC | CASSSTGHSNYGYTF
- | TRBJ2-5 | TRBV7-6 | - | TGTGCCAGCAGCTCTACCGGGATCCAGTACTTC | CASSSTGIQYF
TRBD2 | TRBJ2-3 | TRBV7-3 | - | TGTGCCAGCAGCTTAACGACGGGACTAGCGGGAGGCACAGATACGCAGTATTTT | CASSLTTGLAGGTDTQYF
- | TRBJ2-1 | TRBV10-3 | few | TGTGCCATCAGTGAGTCGGACCCTCCCTACAATGAGCAGTTCTTC | CAISESDPPYNEQFF
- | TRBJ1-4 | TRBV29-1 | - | TGCAGCGTTGAAGGTTACAGGGATGGAAAACTGTTTTTT | CSVEGYRDGKLFF
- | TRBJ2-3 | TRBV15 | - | TGTGCCACCAGCAGCAGAAACTACGTAGATACGCAGTATTTT | CATSSRNYVDTQYF
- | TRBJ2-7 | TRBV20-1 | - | TGCAGTGCTAGAGATCTGGGGGGTACCTACGAGCAGTACTTC | CSARDLGGTYEQYF
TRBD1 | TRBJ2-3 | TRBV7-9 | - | TGTGCCAGCAGCGAGGGACAGGGGACAGATACGCAGTATTTT | CASSEGQGTDTQYF
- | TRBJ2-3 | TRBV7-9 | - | TGTGCCAGCAGCCTAACCTCAGATACGCAGTATTTT | CASSLTSDTQYF
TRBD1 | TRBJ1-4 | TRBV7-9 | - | TGTGCCAGCAGCCCTTTCCCGACAGGGGGCTTTGAAAAACTGTTTTTT | CASSPFPTGGFEKLFF
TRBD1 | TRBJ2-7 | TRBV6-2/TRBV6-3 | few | TGTGCCAGCAGAACATCGGGACAGGATCGGCAGTACTTC | CASRTSGQDRQYF
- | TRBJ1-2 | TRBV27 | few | TGTGCCAGCAGTCCGACGTATGACTCTAACTATGGCTACACCTTC | CASSPTYDSNYGYTF
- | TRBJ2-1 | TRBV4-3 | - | TGCGCCAGTGGGGGGCTTTCCTACAATGAGCAGTTCTTC | CASGGLSYNEQFF
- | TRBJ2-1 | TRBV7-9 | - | TGTGCCAGCAGCTCGCAAATTGAGCAGTTCTTC | CASSSQIEQFF